This T cell receptor (beta chain) was retrieved from a study of neurological immune-mediated disorders. General observations from the study: There were no CDR3 amino acid sequences shared by expanded clones across subjects, a result suggesting private repertoires in all groups. The most TCR clonal expansion was seen in HTLV-1-associated myelopathy, whereas the least was seen in multiple sclerosis, below the level in healthy controls.

Germline CDR1 is SGHTA and CDR2 is FQGTGA. The CDR3 is 15 residues long. V was shortened by 7 bases and J by 3 bases, with 18 bases between the two germline ends. PBMCs stored at -80 C, numbering 2 million, were the origin of the unsorted libraries. The cDNA came from 5'RACE, which used 10-nucleotide random UMIs. TCRdb re-derived calls from the 5' RACE reads in MiXCR, one entry per CDR3 protein. The table has over 25,000 distinct CDR3 sequences, roughly 1.6% seen once; the top ten hold around a tenth. This clonotype was counted ten times or more. The antigen remains undetermined. The chain carries TRBV7-3 and TRBJ1-2, with D uncertain. The TCR sequence derives from a woman aged 30 to 39 with multiple sclerosis. Input material: PBMCs. In DNA form, the CDR3 reads TGTGCCAGCACCCCCTTCGTGGGCGTTGACTATGGCTACACCTTC. The encoded protein is CASTPFVGVDYGYTF.